The rows below give T cell receptor beta chains drawn from one sample of a study of cytotoxic CD8 clonotypes in ibrutinib-treated CLL. Sequenced by immunoSEQ multiplex PCR; TCRdb stores in-frame clones only, minus some. The sample has roughly 180,000 clones; approximately 80% are singletons. The sequencing here drew on PBMCs, taken after 24 months of ibrutinib treatment. The receptors stem from a human donor with chronic lymphocytic leukemia. The CDR3 runs from the conserved cysteine through the conserved F or W. Each record gives: D gene, clone size, J gene, V gene, CDR3 DNA, CDR3 protein. A D gene is named only where the DNA matches it firmly. Clone sizes are given selectively: once, few, many, or a class where the clone is expanded.

>.|.|TRBJ1-1|TRBV10-1
TGCGCCAGCAGGCTTGCCAAAAACACTGAAGCTTTCTTT
CASRLAKNTEAFF
>.|few|TRBJ2-7|TRBV18
TGTGCCAGCTCACCACCCAAGGGGATCGGGTCCGAGCAGTACTTC
CASSPPKGIGSEQYF
>.|.|TRBJ1-5|TRBV5-3
TGTGCCAGAAGCTTGGCCGGGGGCAAAAATCTTAGCAATCAGCCCCAGCATTTT
CARSLAGGKNLSNQPQHF
>.|.|TRBJ2-3|TRBV6-6
TGTGCCAGCAGTTACCTCGGGTCCCCCGCGCAGTATTTT
CASSYLGSPAQYF
>.|.|TRBJ2-7|TRBV7-2
TGTGCCAGCAGAGATCTAGTCTCTTACGAGCAGTACTTC
CASRDLVSYEQYF
>TRBD1|.|TRBJ1-1|TRBV6-5
TGTGCCAGCAGTTCCCAGCCGGGACAGTTAGCTTTCTTT
CASSSQPGQLAFF
>.|.|TRBJ2-3|TRBV7-3
TGTGCCAGCAGCTTAGGACAACTCACAGATACGCAGTATTTT
CASSLGQLTDTQYF
>.|.|TRBJ1-3|TRBV7-9
TGTGCCAGCAGCCCACGGGACAGAAACACCATATATTTT
CASSPRDRNTIYF
>.|.|TRBJ2-7|TRBV30
TGTGCCTGGAGTACCAGGACTTACGAGCAGTACTTC
CAWSTRTYEQYF
>TRBD1|.|TRBJ2-3|TRBV13
TGTGCCAGCGGCAGACAGGGGGCTTTCGATACGCAGTATTTT
CASGRQGAFDTQYF
>.|.|TRBJ1-5|TRBV2
TGTGCCAGCGGGCGGGTTTCTAGTCAGCCCCAGCATTTT
CASGRVSSQPQHF
>.|.|TRBJ2-1|TRBV18
TGTGCCAGCTCACCGGGGGGGCGCTTCAATGAGCAGTTCTTC
CASSPGGRFNEQFF
>.|.|TRBJ1-1|TRBV5-4
TGTGCCAGCAGCTTGAAACAGGGAGGGGGAACTGAAGCTTTCTTT
CASSLKQGGGTEAFF
>TRBD2|.|TRBJ2-3|TRBV9
TGTGCCAGCAGCGTCCCTCGGGAGGGGAGCACAGATACGCAGTATTTT
CASSVPREGSTDTQYF
>.|.|TRBJ1-1|TRBV7-9
TGTGCCAGCAGCTTAGTAACGAACACTGAAGCTTTCTTT
CASSLVTNTEAFF
>.|.|TRBJ1-3|TRBV30
TGTGCCTGGAGTGTACCCTGGGCAGGTGGAAACACCATATATTTT
CAWSVPWAGGNTIYF